The T cell receptor beta chain described here comes from a study of beta chain features in type 1 diabetes. This CDR3 spans 14 amino acids. Germline V gene lookup returns CDR1 SNHLY and CDR2 FYNNEI. The V and J ends lost 6 bases and 6 bases, in that order; junction bases with no gene match: 4. Every bit of the isolated RNA underwent reverse transcription, so sequencing read expressed TCRB transcripts. Clones were read by immunoSEQ multiplex PCR, and TCRdb kept only the in-frame ones, dropping some. Seen here are around 290,000 clones, under 8.5% observed once, and the top ten hold roughly 1%. The rearrangement links TRBV2 to TRBJ1-5, with 11 nucleotides matching TRBD1. The sequencing sample was made of central memory CD4+ T cells from blood. The clonotype was recovered from a woman aged 18-30 years in good health. The CDR3 here is CASRGQGAGQPQHF. In nucleotides, the CDR3 is TGTGCCAGCAGAGGACAGGGGGCCGGTCAGCCCCAGCATTTT.